The present T cell receptor beta chain was sequenced within a study of shared clonotypes between healthy human individuals. Sequenced by immunoSEQ multiplex PCR; TCRdb stores in-frame clones only, minus some. Of around 330,000 clones in the sample, about 74% are singletons; the top ten hold approximately 10%. J was trimmed by 4 bases and V by 2 bases; bases with no gene match: 6. Germline CDR1 reads SGHNT; CDR2 reads YYREEE (reference sequence). This CDR3 comprises 15 residues. V gene TRBV5-4 combines with J gene TRBJ2-1; 7 nucleotides align to TRBD2. The sample was memory CD4+ T cells sorted from blood. Described subset: CD45RA-negative fraction. The receptor comes from a young man in good health. The CDR3 spells CASSLRTGGYNEQFF. The DNA of the CDR3 is TGTGCCAGCAGCTTACGGACGGGAGGTTACAATGAGCAGTTCTTC. Drawing the rest from reference TRBV5-4 and TRBJ2-1, the complete variable domain is ETGVTQSPTHLIKTRGQQVTLRCSSQSGHNTVSWYQQALGQGPQFIFQYYREEENGRGNFPPRFSGLQFPNYSSELNVNALELDDSALYLCASSLRTGGYNEQFFGPGTRLTVL.